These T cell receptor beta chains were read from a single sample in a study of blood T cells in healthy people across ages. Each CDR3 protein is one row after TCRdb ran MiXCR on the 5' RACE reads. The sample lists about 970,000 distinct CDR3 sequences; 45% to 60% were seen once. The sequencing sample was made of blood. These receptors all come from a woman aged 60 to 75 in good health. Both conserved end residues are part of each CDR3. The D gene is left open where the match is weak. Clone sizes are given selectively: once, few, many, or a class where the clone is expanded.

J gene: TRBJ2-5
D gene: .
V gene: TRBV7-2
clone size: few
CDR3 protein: CASSLGGGLTQETQYF
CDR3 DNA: TGTGCCAGCAGCTTAGGGGGGGGGCTAACCCAAGAGACCCAGTACTTC

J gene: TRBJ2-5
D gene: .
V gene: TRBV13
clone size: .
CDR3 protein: CASSLPRLEGGQETQYF
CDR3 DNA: TGTGCCAGCAGCTTGCCCCGACTAGAGGGAGGCCAAGAGACCCAGTACTTC

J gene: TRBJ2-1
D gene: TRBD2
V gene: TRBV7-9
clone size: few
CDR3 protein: CASSFVRGGYNEQFF
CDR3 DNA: TGTGCCAGCAGCTTCGTGCGGGGAGGGTACAATGAGCAGTTCTTC

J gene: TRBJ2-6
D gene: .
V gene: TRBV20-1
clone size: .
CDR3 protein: CSAGPGGLTGANVLTF
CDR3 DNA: TGCAGTGCTGGACCCGGGGGGCTCACTGGGGCCAACGTCCTGACTTTC

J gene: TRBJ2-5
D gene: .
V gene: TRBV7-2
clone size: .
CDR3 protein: CASSAPGVGETQYF
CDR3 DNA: TGTGCCAGCAGCGCACCAGGGGTAGGAGAGACCCAGTACTTC

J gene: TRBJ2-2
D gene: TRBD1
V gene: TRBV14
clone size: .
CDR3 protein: CASSNTGGTGELFF
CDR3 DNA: TGTGCCAGCAGCAATACAGGGGGCACCGGGGAGCTGTTTTTT

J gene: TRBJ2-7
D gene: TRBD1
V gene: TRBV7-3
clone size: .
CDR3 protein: CASSLSWDRANEQYF
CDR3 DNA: TGTGCCAGCAGCTTAAGTTGGGACAGGGCAAACGAGCAGTACTTC

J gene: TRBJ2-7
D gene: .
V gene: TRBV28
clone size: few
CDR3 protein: CASSLGDATYEQYF
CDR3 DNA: TGTGCCAGCAGTCTAGGGGACGCCACTTACGAGCAGTACTTC

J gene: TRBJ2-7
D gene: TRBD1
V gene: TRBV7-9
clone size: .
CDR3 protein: CASSHRDRLSEQYF
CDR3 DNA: TGTGCCAGCAGCCATCGGGACAGGCTCTCCGAGCAGTACTTC

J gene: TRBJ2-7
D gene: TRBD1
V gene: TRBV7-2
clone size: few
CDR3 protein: CASNSGTGLSYEQYF
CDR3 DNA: TGTGCCAGCAACTCCGGGACAGGGTTGTCCTACGAGCAGTACTTC

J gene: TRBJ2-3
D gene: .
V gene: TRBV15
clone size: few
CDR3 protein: CATSRSRLEQYF
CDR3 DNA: TGTGCCACCAGCAGATCCCGACTAGAACAGTATTTT

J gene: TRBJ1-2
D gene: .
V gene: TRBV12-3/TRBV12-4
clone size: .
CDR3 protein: CASSRDGTNYGYTF
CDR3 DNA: TGTGCCAGCAGTAGGGACGGGACTAACTATGGCTACACCTTC

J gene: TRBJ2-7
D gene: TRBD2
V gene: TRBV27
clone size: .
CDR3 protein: CASSFGQGRGYEQYF
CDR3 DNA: TGTGCCAGCAGTTTTGGACAAGGGAGGGGTTACGAGCAGTACTTC

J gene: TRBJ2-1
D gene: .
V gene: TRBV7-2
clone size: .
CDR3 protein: CASSHIVGEQFF
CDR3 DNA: TGTGCCAGCAGCCATATAGTAGGTGAGCAGTTCTTC

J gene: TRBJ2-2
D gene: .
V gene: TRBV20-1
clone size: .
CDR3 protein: CSARRVSGYTGELFF
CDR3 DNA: TGCAGTGCTAGAAGAGTTTCAGGATACACCGGGGAGCTGTTTTTT

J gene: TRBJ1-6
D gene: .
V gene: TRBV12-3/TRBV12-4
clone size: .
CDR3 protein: CASSLDGQPKSPLHF
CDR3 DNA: TGTGCCAGCAGTTTAGACGGACAGCCTAAGTCACCCCTCCACTTT

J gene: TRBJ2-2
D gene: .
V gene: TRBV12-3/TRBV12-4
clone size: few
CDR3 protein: CASTSSDPELFF
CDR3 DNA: TGTGCCAGCACCTCGTCTGACCCGGAGCTGTTTTTT

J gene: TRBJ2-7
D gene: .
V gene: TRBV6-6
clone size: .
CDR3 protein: CASSPSVYEQYF
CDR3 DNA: TGTGCCAGCAGTCCTAGCGTTTACGAGCAGTACTTC

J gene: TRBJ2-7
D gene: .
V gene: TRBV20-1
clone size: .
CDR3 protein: CSAQGRLVRDYEQYF
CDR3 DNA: TGCAGTGCCCAGGGACGACTAGTTCGGGACTACGAGCAGTACTTC

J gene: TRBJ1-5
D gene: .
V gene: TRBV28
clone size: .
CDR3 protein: CASRGLSNYQPQHF
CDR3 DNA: TGTGCCAGCAGAGGCTTATCAAATTATCAGCCCCAGCATTTT